This T cell receptor (beta chain) was profiled in a study of blood T cell repertoires in COVID-19. Turning to the study itself: PBMCs, B-cell-depleted T cells, or T cells were the source of the cDNA or gDNA that made up the material.

TCRdb's table, derived via immunoSEQ multiplex PCR, lists solely in-frame clones and lacks some. The repertoire consists of 94,000 or so clones, with about 90% occurring once and the leading ten covering roughly 8.1%. The sequence derives from a woman between 70 and 85 years old with acute or convalescent COVID-19. The material sequenced was peripheral blood.

The CDR3 loop is CASSPPGGREQYF. The CDR3 DNA is TGTGCCAGCTCACCACCTGGCGGGAGGGAGCAGTACTTC. The J gene is TRBJ2-7, the V gene TRBV18; TRBD2 aligns across 8 bases. V shed 0 bases and J 7 bases; nucleotides not matched to a gene: 2. This CDR3 contains 13 residues. The V gene's germline CDR1 is KGHSH and CDR2 LQKENI.